A single sample is the source of the 19 T cell receptor beta chains below, sequenced in a study of blood T cell repertoires in COVID-19. Assay: immunoSEQ multiplex PCR; the TCRdb copy retains only in-frame clones and omits some. The sample has around 300,000 clones, roughly 90% seen once; the top ten hold 1.5% to 2%. The sample was PBMCs or T cells enriched from blood (not recorded which). The receptors here all came from a woman between 40 and 55 years old who had recovered from COVID-19.

This sequence joins TRBV19 and TRBJ1-2; a weak D match, TRBD1 (6 bases). This CDR3 has 15 residues. Trimming removed 3 bases from V and 4 bases from J, with 15 bases in between. CDR1 and CDR2 (germline): LNHDA, SQIVND (reference sequence). Written as DNA, the CDR3 is TGTGCCAGTAGTATTCGGCCAGGGGCGAGCTATGGCTACACCTTC. Its protein product is CASSIRPGASYGYTF.

The chain has TRBV10-3 and TRBJ1-1; possible D gene TRBD1, 5 bases. The CDR3 is 15 amino acids. Germline V gives CDR1 ENHRY, CDR2 SYGVKD. Trimming cost V 1 base and J 0 bases, with 9 bases left between them. The CDR3 DNA reads as TGTGCCATCAGTGAGTTCGGGGGAATGAACACTGAAGCTTTCTTT. Residues: CAISEFGGMNTEAFF.

A few counts support this clone. The chain joins TRBV5-1 to TRBJ1-2; no clear D gene. Germline CDR1 SGHRS, CDR2 YFSETQ. Trimming cost V 4 bases and J 8 bases, with 18 bases left between them. There are 14 residues in the CDR3. Here the CDR3 reads CASSPNHPGSGYTF. In DNA, the CDR3 is TGCGCCAGCAGCCCAAACCACCCAGGCTCCGGCTACACCTTC.

In DNA form, the CDR3 reads TGTGCCAGCAGTGCCGGGACTAGCGGGGGGGACCACTCCTACGAGCAGTACTTC. This sequence encodes CASSAGTSGGDHSYEQYF. The V call is TRBV2, the J call TRBJ2-7, with 16 bases fitting TRBD2. This CDR3 region has 18 residues. Germline V lookup: CDR1 SNHLY, CDR2 FYNNEI. Trimming took 4 bases from V and 0 from J; bases not matched to a gene: 6.

This chain joins TRBV13 and TRBJ1-6; 9 nucleotides line up with TRBD1. The CDR3 sequence is 14 residues long. Germline V gene lookup returns CDR1 PRHDT and CDR2 FYEKMQ (reference sequence). The V segment lost 5 bases and the J segment 8 bases; nucleotides outside the gene matches: 4. CDR3 residues: CASSARDRDSPLHF. The CDR3 bases are TGTGCCAGCAGCGCCCGGGACAGGGATTCACCCCTCCACTTT. The variable domain in full, with the rest retrieved from reference TRBV13 and TRBJ1-6, is AAGVIQSPRHLIKEKRETATLKCYPIPRHDTVYWYQQGPGQDPQFLISFYEKMQSDKGSIPDRFSAQQFSDYHSELNMSSLELGDSALYFCASSARDRDSPLHFGNGTRLTVT.

This chain joins TRBV5-1 and TRBJ2-1, with 7 bases fitting TRBD2. Germline lookup yields CDR1 SGHRS and CDR2 YFSETQ. The V gene end was trimmed by 2 bases and the J gene end by 1 base; junction bases not matched to a gene: 3. The CDR3 runs 15 residues. The CDR3, as DNA: TGCGCCAGCAGCTTTTCTAGCGGTTCCTACAATGAGCAGTTCTTC. Translated, it gives CASSFSSGSYNEQFF.

The chain joins TRBV3-1 (or the pseudogene TRBV3-2) to TRBJ2-7; TRBD1 matches 9 bases. CDR1 and CDR2 (germline): LGHDT, YNNKEL (reference sequence). The CDR3 covers 15 residues. The V gene end was trimmed by 1 base and the J gene end by 3 bases; junction bases not matched to a gene: 4. CDR3 protein: CASSQGRTGVYEQYF. The CDR3 DNA reads as TGTGCCAGCAGCCAAGGCCGGACAGGGGTCTACGAGCAGTACTTC.

This clone was recorded only once. The genes are TRBV27 and TRBJ1-2; weak D call: TRBD1 (6 bases). Trimming removed 3 bases at V and 7 bases at J, with 15 bases between. CDR1 and CDR2 (germline): MNHEY, SMNVEV (reference sequence). This CDR3 comprises 14 residues. The CDR3 coding sequence is TGTGCCAGCAGTTTCCGGGACATGGCTTCTGGCTACACCTTC. Translated: CASSFRDMASGYTF.

The V and J genes are TRBV6-5 and TRBJ1-1, with D perhaps matching TRBD1 (6 bases). The V end lost 7 bases, the J end lost 6 bases, and 21 bases lay between the germline ends. This CDR3 is built from 15 residues. Germline loops: CDR1 MNHEY, CDR2 SVGAGI. The CDR3 DNA reads as TGTGCCAGCATCGAACAGGGCATTGTGAGCTCTGAAGCTTTCTTT. This codes for CASIEQGIVSSEAFF.

This sequence joins TRBV9 and TRBJ2-7, with 8 positions matching TRBD2. This CDR3 spans 16 amino acids. The V gene end was trimmed by 4 bases and the J gene end by 3 bases; junction bases not matched to a gene: 12. Per the germline V gene, CDR1 is SGDLS and CDR2 is YYNGEE. The CDR3 loop reads CASSRAGGSKGYEQYF. In DNA, the CDR3 is TGTGCCAGCAGCCGGGCGGGGGGAAGCAAGGGCTACGAGCAGTACTTC.

The chain has TRBV10-1 and TRBJ2-7; 7 nucleotides match TRBD1. The ends lost 4 bases at V and 0 bases at J; junction bases unmatched: 6. This CDR3 contains 15 residues. The germline gives CDR1 WNHNN, CDR2 SYGVQD (reference sequence). CDR3 nucleotides: TGCGCCAGCAGTGGGAACCGGGACAGCTCCTACGAGCAGTACTTC. It specifies CASSGNRDSSYEQYF.

The gene calls are TRBV5-4 and TRBJ1-3; tentatively, D is TRBD1 (6 bases). The CDR3 length is 14 residues. Trimming left V 5 bases short and J 2 bases short, with 11 bases between. Germline CDR1 is SGHNT and CDR2 is YYREEE (reference sequence). The CDR3 is CASSPTGTGNTIYF. DNA for the CDR3: TGTGCCAGCAGTCCAACAGGGACTGGAAACACCATATATTTT.

The chain combines TRBV19 with TRBJ1-2; D possibly corresponds to TRBD1 (6 bases). Trimming left V 6 bases short and J 4 bases short, with 15 bases between. Germline loops: CDR1 LNHDA, CDR2 SQIVND (reference sequence). CDR3 length equals 14 residues. The CDR3 DNA is TGTGCCAGTAGAAGAGAGGGACAAACCTATGGCTACACCTTC. It is translated as CASRREGQTYGYTF.

The CDR3 loop is CASSKAATVHSNQPQHF. CDR3 in DNA: TGTGCCAGCAGCAAGGCTGCGACAGTTCATAGCAATCAGCCCCAGCATTTT. The chain couples TRBV7-8 to TRBJ1-5, with D tentatively TRBD1 (5 bases). Germline V gene sequence: CDR1 SGHVS, CDR2 FQNEAQ. Trimming stripped 5 bases from V and 0 bases from J, with 17 bases between. This CDR3 has 17 residues.

The chain joins TRBV6-5 to TRBJ1-2; 11 bases match TRBD1. Germline-derived CDR1 and CDR2 are MNHEY and SVGAGI. This CDR3 has 15 residues. V dropped 10 bases and J dropped 4; count of bases not matched to a gene: 11. CDR3 in amino acids: CATSRGQGERYGYTF. CDR3 DNA: TGTGCCACCAGCCGGGGACAGGGGGAACGCTATGGCTACACCTTC.

V usage is TRBV7-9 and J usage is TRBJ2-3; D is perhaps TRBD2 (6 bases). Per germline, CDR1 SEHNR and CDR2 FQNEAQ (reference sequence). V was pared by 4 bases and J by 2 bases, with 16 bases between. The CDR3 is 16 amino acids. This CDR3 reads CASSSSSGSTTDTQYF. CDR3 bases: TGTGCCAGCAGCTCGTCCAGCGGGTCCACCACAGATACGCAGTATTTT.

This clone came up a few times. The chain employs TRBV5-1 and TRBJ2-1, with unresolved D. V was trimmed by 1 base and J by 8 bases, leaving 4 bases between them. The CDR3 totals 11 residues. Looked up from germline, CDR1 is SGHRS and CDR2 is YFSETQ. The CDR3 DNA sequence: TGCGCCAGCAGCTTGAACTATGAGCAGTTCTTC. Amino acids: CASSLNYEQFF.

This sequence joins TRBV30 and TRBJ1-4; D uncertain. Looked up from germline, CDR1 is GTSNPN and CDR2 is SVGIG (reference sequence). The CDR3 extends over 15 amino acids. Between the trimmed V and J ends, which lost 3 bases and 8 bases, there was a span of 19 bases. The CDR3 sequence: CAWRTVGGFREKLFF. The CDR3 coding sequence is TGTGCCTGGAGGACCGTGGGAGGGTTCAGGGAAAAACTGTTTTTT.

The rearrangement joins TRBV19 to TRBJ1-2, with D maybe TRBD1 (5 bases). The germline CDR1 and CDR2 sequences are LNHDA and SQIVND (reference sequence). Trimming cost V 5 bases and J 8 bases, with 15 bases left between them. The CDR3 has 13 amino acids. The CDR3 protein is CASSPRGPGGYTF. The CDR3 nucleotides read TGTGCCAGTAGTCCGCGGGGCCCAGGCGGCTACACCTTC.